This T cell receptor beta chain was retrieved from a study of shared clonotypes between healthy human individuals. Profiled with immunoSEQ multiplex PCR; TCRdb holds only in-frame clones, not every one. The sample yields about 460,000 clones, approximately 71% seen once. From germline, CDR1 is SGDLS and CDR2 YYNGEE. Unmatched junction bases numbered 13, after V lost 4 bases and J lost 4 bases. The CDR3 runs 17 residues. The rearrangement uses TRBV9 and TRBJ1-5; 8 positions agree with TRBD1. The receptor comes from a woman between 40 and 50 years old in good health. Some clones in this sample may be carry-over from other donors' samples. Specimen: PBMCs. The CDR3 loop is CASSTRTGRIKNQPQHF. CDR3 in DNA: TGTGCCAGCAGCACAAGGACAGGGCGTATAAAAAATCAGCCCCAGCATTTT.